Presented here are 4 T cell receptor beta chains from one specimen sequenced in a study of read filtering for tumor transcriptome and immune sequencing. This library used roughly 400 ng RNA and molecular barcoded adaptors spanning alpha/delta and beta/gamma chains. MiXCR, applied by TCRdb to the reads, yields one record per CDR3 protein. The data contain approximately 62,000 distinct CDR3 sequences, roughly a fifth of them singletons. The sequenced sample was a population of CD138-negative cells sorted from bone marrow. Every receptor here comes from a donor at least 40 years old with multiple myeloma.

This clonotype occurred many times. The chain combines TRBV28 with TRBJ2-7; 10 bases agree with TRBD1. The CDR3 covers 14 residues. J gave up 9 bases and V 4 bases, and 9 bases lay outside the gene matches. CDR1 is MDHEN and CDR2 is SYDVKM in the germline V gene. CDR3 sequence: CASSSLTGGNAQYF. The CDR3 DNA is TGTGCCAGCAGTTCCTTGACAGGGGGCAACGCGCAGTACTTC.

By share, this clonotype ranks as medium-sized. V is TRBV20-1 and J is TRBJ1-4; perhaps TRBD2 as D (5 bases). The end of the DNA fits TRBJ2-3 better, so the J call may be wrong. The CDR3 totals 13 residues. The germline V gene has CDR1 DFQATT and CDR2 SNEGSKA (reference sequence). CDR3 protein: CSARGTFTDTQYF. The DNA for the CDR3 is TGCAGTGCTAGAGGGACTTTCACAGATACGCAGTATTTT.

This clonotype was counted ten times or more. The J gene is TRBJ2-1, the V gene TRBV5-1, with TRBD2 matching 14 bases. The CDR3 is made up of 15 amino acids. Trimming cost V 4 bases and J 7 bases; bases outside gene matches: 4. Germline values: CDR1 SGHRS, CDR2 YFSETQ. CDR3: CASSPGLAGGNEQFF. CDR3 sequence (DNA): TGCGCCAGCAGCCCTGGACTAGCGGGGGGAAATGAGCAGTTCTTC.

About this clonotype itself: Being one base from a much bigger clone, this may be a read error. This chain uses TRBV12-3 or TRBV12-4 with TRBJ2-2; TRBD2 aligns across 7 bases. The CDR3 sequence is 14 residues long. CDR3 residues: CASLPGAGYGELSF. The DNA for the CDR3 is TGTGCCAGCCTCCCGGGAGCGGGGTACGGGGAGCTGTCTTTT.